Below, 3 T cell receptor beta chains from the same sample are listed, as sequenced in a study of blood T cells in healthy people across ages. Primers used in a second PCR of about 7 to 11 cycles were a sample-barcoded 5' primer and a J-beta primer mix. TCRdb itself ran the 5' RACE reads through MiXCR, one entry per CDR3 protein. The repertoire holds some 900,000 distinct CDR3 sequences, with around 30% as singletons. The specimen was blood. These receptors were taken from a woman older than 75 in good health.

The chain recombines TRBV7-9 with TRBJ2-1; TRBD2 matches 11 bases. The CDR3 totals 18 residues. Trimming cost V 1 base and J 8 bases; bases outside gene matches: 13. Germline V gene data show CDR1 as SEHNR and CDR2 as FQNEAQ (reference sequence). The CDR3 loop is CASSLVTSGGRPQDEQFF. In nucleotides, the CDR3 is TGTGCCAGCAGCTTAGTAACTAGCGGGGGCCGACCCCAGGATGAGCAGTTCTTC. Filled out from reference TRBV7-9 and TRBJ2-1, the complete variable domain reads DTGVSQNPRHKITKRGQNVTFRCDPISEHNRLYWYRQTLGQGPEFLTYFQNEAQLEKSRLLSDRFSAERPKGSFSTLEIQRTEQGDSAMYLCASSLVTSGGRPQDEQFFGPGTRLTVL.

About this clonotype: A read error is possible here, since a much larger clone lies one base away. The chain carries TRBV7-2 and TRBJ2-5, with TRBD2 matching 8 bases. This CDR3 has 15 amino acids. The V segment lost 7 bases and the J segment 11 bases; nucleotides outside the gene matches: 18. CDR1 SGHTA and CDR2 FQGNSA come from the germline V gene. DNA for the CDR3: TGTGCCAGCATCGGCGGCGGGGGGCTGGGGAATGAGCAGTACTTC. Protein sequence: CASIGGGGLGNEQYF.

This clonotype was seen many times. The chain joins TRBV27 to TRBJ2-2, with D unresolved. Looked up from germline, CDR1 is MNHEY and CDR2 is SMNVEV (reference sequence). The V end lost 6 bases, the J end lost 1 base, and 12 bases lay between the germline ends. CDR3 size: 15 residues. This CDR3 reads CASSVMALNTGELFF. In DNA, the CDR3 is TGTGCCAGCAGCGTTATGGCGCTGAACACCGGGGAGCTGTTTTTT.